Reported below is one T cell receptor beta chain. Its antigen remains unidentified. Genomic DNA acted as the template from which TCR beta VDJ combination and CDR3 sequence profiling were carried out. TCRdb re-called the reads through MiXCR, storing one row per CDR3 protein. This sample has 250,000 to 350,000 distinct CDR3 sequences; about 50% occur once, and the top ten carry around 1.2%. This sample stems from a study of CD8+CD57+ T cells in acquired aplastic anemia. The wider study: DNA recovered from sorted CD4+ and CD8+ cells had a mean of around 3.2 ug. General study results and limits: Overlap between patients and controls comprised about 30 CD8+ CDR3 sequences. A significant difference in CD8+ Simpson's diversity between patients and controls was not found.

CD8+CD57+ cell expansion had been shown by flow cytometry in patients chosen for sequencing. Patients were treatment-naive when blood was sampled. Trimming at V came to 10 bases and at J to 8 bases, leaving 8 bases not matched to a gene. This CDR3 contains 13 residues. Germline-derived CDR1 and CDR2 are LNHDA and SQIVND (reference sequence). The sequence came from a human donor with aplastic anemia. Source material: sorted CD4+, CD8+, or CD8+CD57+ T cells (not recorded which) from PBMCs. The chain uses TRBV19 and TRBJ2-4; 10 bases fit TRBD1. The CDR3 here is CATGGGTGDIQYF. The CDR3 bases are TGTGCCACTGGGGGCGGGACAGGGGACATTCAGTACTTC.